Shown below are 5 T cell receptor beta chains from a single sample sequenced in a study of T cells in Graves' hyperthyroidism and ophthalmopathy. There were TCR beta CDR3 regions amplified from RNA transcripts. The TCR CDR3 first-round RT-PCR relied on the HTBI primer set. TCRdb passed the multiplex PCR reads through MiXCR, listing each CDR3 protein once. The sample shows a few hundred thousand distinct CDR3 sequences, roughly 50% of them seen only once. The material sequenced was peripheral blood or thyroid tissue (not recorded which). The receptors stem from a woman aged 18-29 years with Graves' hyperthyroidism.

This clonotype was found many times. The V gene is TRBV7-2, the J gene TRBJ1-3, with a weak D call TRBD1 (6 bases). The V end was cut by 2 bases, the J end by 4 bases, with 15 bases between. CDR1 is SGHTA, CDR2 FQGNSA, per germline. The CDR3 contains 16 residues. CDR3 nucleotides: TGTGCCAGCAGCTTAAACGCCAACAGGGTCGGAAACACCATATATTTT. Translating gives CASSLNANRVGNTIYF.

Many counts were recorded for this clonotype. This chain uses TRBV6-1 with TRBJ2-7; possible D gene TRBD2, 6 bases. The CDR3 covers 15 residues. Trimming took off 11 bases at V and 0 bases at J, with 20 bases between the two ends. Germline CDR1 is MNHNS and CDR2 is SASEGT. CDR3 in amino acids: CAQLEGGSSSYEQYF. As DNA, the CDR3 is TGTGCCCAGCTAGAGGGAGGTAGTAGCTCCTACGAGCAGTACTTC.

This clonotype was recorded many times. V usage is TRBV7-3 and J usage is TRBJ2-7; D perhaps matches TRBD2 (5 bases). Germline lookup yields CDR1 SGHTA and CDR2 FQGTGA. This CDR3 comprises 14 residues. The V end was cut by 2 bases, the J end by 0 bases, with 8 bases between. The CDR3 loop reads CASSLGGASYEQYF. The CDR3 DNA reads TGTGCCAGCAGCTTAGGAGGAGCCTCCTACGAGCAGTACTTC. Drawing the rest from reference TRBV7-3 and TRBJ2-7, the complete variable domain is GAGVSQTPSNKVTEKGKYVELRCDPISGHTALYWYRQSLGQGPEFLIYFQGTGAADDSGLPNDRFFAVRPEGSVSTLKIQRTERGDSAVYLCASSLGGASYEQYFGPGTRLTVT.

This clonotype was picked up many times. The genes are TRBV4-1 and TRBJ1-1, with D possibly being TRBD1 (5 bases). The CDR3 totals 17 residues. Trimming cost V 1 base and J 1 base, with 16 bases left between them. The germline gives CDR1 MGHRA, CDR2 YSYEKL. The CDR3 sequence is CASSQGRVGVRNTEAFF. The DNA of the CDR3 is TGCGCCAGCAGCCAAGGAAGGGTGGGGGTACGGAACACTGAAGCTTTCTTT.

This clonotype occurred many times. The V call is TRBV10-3, the J call TRBJ1-2; 7 bases agree with TRBD1. Germline assignment: CDR1 ENHRY and CDR2 SYGVKD. V was pared by 2 bases and J by 0 bases, with 3 bases of the junction left unmatched. The CDR3 sequence is 15 residues long. CDR3 protein: CAISEPTGSNYGYTF. CDR3 coding DNA: TGTGCCATCAGTGAGCCGACAGGGTCTAACTATGGCTACACCTTC.